A single sample is the source of the 23 T cell receptor delta chains below, sequenced in a study of γδ T cells in repeated Plasmodium falciparum infection. TCRdb redid the clone calls on the multiplex PCR reads with CATT. This table holds tens of thousands of delta-chain clones, 0.85% to 1% found once. Flow sorting of PBMC yielded separate Vgamma9/Vdelta2+ and Vdelta2-negative gammadelta T cell populations for bulk repertoire analysis. What was sequenced was gamma-delta T cells from blood. These receptors were obtained from a pool of human donors (malaria-infected and uninfected, not separated).

In its sample, this clone was seen a few times. The protein given by TCRdb reflects a much larger clone and differs at residue 9 from this DNA's translation, likely from a read error; the protein shown is the DNA's translation. V usage is TRDV2 and J usage is TRDJ1; TRDD3 matches at 8 bases. No J segment appears in TCRdb, so it was assigned here by matching the sequence to germline. Trimming cost V 0 bases and J 3 bases; bases outside gene matches: 8. From germline, CDR1 is GEAIGNYY and CDR2 EKD. This CDR3 contains 16 residues. The CDR3 is CACDTVGDAEPDKLIF. The DNA for the CDR3 is TGTGCCTGTGACACCGTGGGGGATGCGGAGCCCGATAAACTCATCTTT.

A word on this clone: TCRdb attributes to this sequence the protein of a much larger clone, which differs from the DNA translation at residue 5; a read error is likely, and the protein displayed is translated from the DNA. The V call is TRDV2, the J call TRDJ1, with 12 bases fitting TRDD3. The J gene is absent in TCRdb and was assigned here via DNA matching to germline. Germline V lookup: CDR1 GEAIGNYY, CDR2 EKD. The CDR3 extends over 19 amino acids. Germline trimming cut 3 bases from V and 3 bases from J; bases unmatched to any gene: 16. The CDR3 here is CACDSVPGGYAGVPDKLIF. Written as DNA, the CDR3 is TGTGCCTGTGACTCCGTTCCTGGGGGATACGCGGGAGTACCCGATAAACTCATCTTT.

This clone has a handful of counts. The protein TCRdb lists belongs to a much larger clone and differs from this DNA's translation at residue 5, which points to a read error; the protein shown is made from the DNA. The chain combines TRDV1 with TRDJ1; TRDD3 matches 12 bases. In the absence of a J gene in TCRdb, the DNA was matched to germline to assign it here. V lost 4 bases and J lost 5; bases outside the gene matches: 26. The CDR3 is made up of 22 amino acids. Germline V gene lookup returns CDR1 TSWWSYY and CDR2 QGS. The CDR3 coding sequence is TGTGCTCTTGGGGGAAAGACGGCCCCCGGGATGTACTGGGGGATACTTTCGGATAAACTCATCTTT. Amino acid sequence: CALGGKTAPGMYWGILSDKLIF.

Notes on this clone: A clone one base away is much larger, so this may be a read error. The same CDR3 is also encoded by other DNA sequences in this sample. J is TRDJ1 and V is TRDV1; D is perhaps TRDD3 (6 bases). V was clipped by 0 bases and J by 0 bases, with 35 bases between them. The CDR3 totals 24 residues. Germline CDR1 and CDR2: TSWWSYY and QGS. The CDR3 is CALGELQVTPRGTPLAIDTDKLIF. CDR3 nucleotide sequence: TGTGCTCTTGGGGAACTTCAGGTCACACCCCGGGGGACTCCATTAGCAATTGACACCGATAAACTCATCTTT.

This clone was detected many times. TCRdb attributes to this sequence the protein of a much larger clone, which differs from the DNA translation at residue 13; a read error is likely, and the protein displayed is translated from the DNA. This chain uses TRDV2 with TRDJ1; 10 nucleotides line up with TRDD3. The CDR3 is 16 amino acids. CDR1 and CDR2 (germline): GEAIGNYY, EKD. CDR3 nucleotide sequence: TGTGCCTGTGTCAACCTGGGGGATATGGCGACCGATAGACTCATCTTT. Translated, it gives CACVNLGDMATDRLIF.

This clone was recorded many times. A far larger clone is one base from this, pointing to a likely read error. Other DNA sequences from this sample encode an identical CDR3 as well. The rearrangement uses TRDV2 and TRDJ1; 12 bases map to TRDD3. This CDR3 is 19 amino acids long. Germline V gene data show CDR1 as GEAIGNYY and CDR2 as EKD. The CDR3 bases are TGTGCCTGTGACACCCTGCCTCCTGGGGGATACGGAAGCACCGATAAGCTCATCTTT. The encoded protein is CACDTLPPGGYGSTDKLIF.

With regard to this clone: A far more abundant clone sits one base away, making this likely a read error. Within the sample, other DNA sequences also encode this same CDR3. The J gene went uncalled, whereas the V gene is TRDV2; TRDD3 is the table's D call, not checked against the DNA. This CDR3 has 18 residues. Germline CDR1 GEAIGNYY, CDR2 EKD. The CDR3 DNA follows: TGTGCCTGTGACACCGTTATGCACCACGGGGAAAACACCGATAAGCTCATCTTT. Its translation: CACDTVMHHGENTDKLIF.

About this clone: The amino acid sequence in TCRdb belongs to a much larger clone and departs from this DNA's translation at residue 3, likely a sequencing read error; the sequence shown is translated from the DNA. The rearrangement links TRDV2 to TRDJ1, with TRDD3 matching over 13 bases. The CDR3 contains 21 residues. CDR1 and CDR2 (germline): GEAIGNYY, EKD. Here the CDR3 reads CARDLTKVTGGYEEGTDKLIF. The CDR3 bases are TGTGCCCGTGACCTAACGAAGGTTACTGGGGGATACGAGGAAGGAACCGATAAACTCATCTTT.

The table lists this clone with a few counts. The translation of this DNA and the TCRdb protein of a much larger clone differ at residue 10, probably owing to a read error; the protein shown here is translated from the DNA. J is TRDJ1 and V is TRDV1; a possible D gene is TRDD3 (5 bases). The J gene is absent in TCRdb and was assigned here via DNA matching to germline. V was pared by 0 bases and J by 4 bases, with 15 bases between. Germline lookup yields CDR1 TSWWSYY and CDR2 QGS. CDR3 length equals 16 residues. The CDR3 reads CALGELPVLEGDKLIF. The CDR3 coding sequence is TGTGCTCTTGGGGAACTCCCAGTACTGGAGGGCGATAAACTCATCTTT.

For this clone: TCRdb assigns this DNA the protein of a much larger clone, which departs from its translation at residue 4; this likely reflects a read error, and the protein shown comes from translating the DNA. V gene TRDV2 combines with J gene TRDJ1; TRDD3 matches at 13 bases. TCRdb records no J gene; here it was assigned by comparing the DNA to germline. The CDR3 runs to 18 residues. CDR1 and CDR2 (germline): GEAIGNYY, EKD. Written as DNA, the CDR3 is TGTGCCTGTGGCACCGTTTCCACTGGGGGATACGCCGGCGATAAACTCATCTTT. Amino acids: CACGTVSTGGYAGDKLIF.

There are a few counts of this clone. The protein that TCRdb holds for this DNA derives from a much larger clone and differs from the translated DNA at residue 16, which likely indicates a read error; the protein shown here is translated from the DNA. This chain joins TRDV1 and TRDJ1, with 9 bases that match TRDD3. The CDR3 is 22 residues long. V lost 4 bases and J lost 1; bases outside the gene matches: 25. The germline V gene encodes CDR1 TSWWSYY and CDR2 QGS. In DNA form, the CDR3 reads TGTGCTCTTGGGGGAGGGCTTCCTAGCCCTAGAACGTACTGGGGGAGCACCGATAAACTCATCTTT. This sequence encodes CALGGGLPSPRTYWGSTDKLIF.

This clone showed up just a few times. TCRdb lists the protein of a much larger clone for this DNA, which differs at residue 13, so this is likely a read error; the protein given here is translated from the DNA itself. V and J are TRDV2 and TRDJ3, with 12 bases fitting TRDD3. The J gene, not given by TCRdb, was assigned here from a germline match of the nucleotide sequence. J lost 5 bases, V lost 0 bases, and 10 bases had no gene match. The germline V gene encodes CDR1 GEAIGNYY and CDR2 EKD. The CDR3 runs to 20 residues. The CDR3 spells CACDTRLGDTRPRDTRQMFF. The CDR3 DNA follows: TGTGCCTGTGACACCCGGCTGGGGGATACGAGGCCCCGGGACACCCGACAGATGTTTTTC.

This clone has at least ten counts. A far more abundant clone sits one base away, making this likely a read error. Other DNA sequences in the sample encode the same CDR3. The rearrangement joins TRDV2 to TRDJ1, with TRDD3 matching 8 bases. In the absence of a J gene in TCRdb, the DNA was matched to germline to assign it here. The CDR3 sequence is 18 residues long. V was pared by 0 bases and J by 1 base, with 12 bases of the junction left unmatched. From germline, CDR1 is GEAIGNYY and CDR2 EKD. CDR3 bases: TGTGCCTGTGACACCGTCTCCCGACTGGGGGGGGGCACCGATAAACTCATCTTT. Its protein product is CACDTVSRLGGGTDKLIF.

This clone was seen a handful of times. The TCRdb protein, from a much larger clone, departs from this DNA's translation at residue 5, likely by read error; the protein shown derives from the DNA. The chain couples TRDV1 to TRDJ1, with 10 bases matching TRDD3. Looked up from germline, CDR1 is TSWWSYY and CDR2 is QGS. The junction had 30 bases not matched to a gene; V was cut back by 4 bases and J by 1 base. CDR3 length equals 24 residues. In DNA, the CDR3 is TGTGCTCTTGGGGGACTAAGCCACCAAAGCTGGGGGATAAGGGTAGTCGTTGGCACCGATAAACTCATCTTT. It translates to CALGGLSHQSWGIRVVVGTDKLIF.

This clone was found many times. TCRdb has a much larger clone's protein, which differs at residue 3 from the translation of this DNA, likely because of a read error; what is shown is the protein translated from the DNA. The chain couples TRDV2 to TRDJ1; TRDD3 agrees at 10 bases. The J gene, absent from TCRdb, was called here by matching the DNA to germline. CDR1 and CDR2 (germline): GEAIGNYY, EKD. This CDR3 has 15 amino acids. The CDR3 DNA sequence: TGTGCCCGTGACAATCTGGGGGATAAGACCGATAAACTCATCTTT. Translation: CARDNLGDKTDKLIF.

This clone showed up many times. The translation of this DNA and the TCRdb protein of a much larger clone differ at residue 5, probably owing to a read error; the protein shown here is translated from the DNA. The CDR3 sequence is CACDVLGMGTDKLIF. CDR3 nucleotide sequence: TGTGCCTGTGACGTTCTTGGGATGGGCACCGATAAACTCATCTTT. The rearrangement links TRDV2 to TRDJ1; weak D call: TRDD3 (5 bases). The CDR3 has 15 residues. The V gene's germline CDR1 is GEAIGNYY and CDR2 EKD. Trimming removed 3 bases from V and 1 base from J, with 14 bases in between.

In its sample, this clone was seen a few times. A far bigger clonotype differs at one base, so this is likely a read error. TRDV2 is the V gene, and the J gene was not called; TRDD3 reflects the table's D call only, with no check against the DNA. The CDR3 is made up of 21 amino acids. Germline CDR1 is GEAIGNYY and CDR2 is EKD. The CDR3 here is CACDTVLRVTGDPSYTDKLIF. CDR3 sequence (DNA): TGTGCCTGTGACACCGTCCTCCGAGTTACTGGGGATCCTTCGTACACCGATAAACTCATCTTC.

A word on this clone: TCRdb has a much larger clone's protein, which differs at residue 16 from the translation of this DNA, likely because of a read error; what is shown is the protein translated from the DNA. V gene TRDV2 was called; the J gene was not; the D segment call TRDD3 is taken from the table without a DNA check. Germline CDR1 is GEAIGNYY and CDR2 is EKD. The CDR3 contains 18 residues. CDR3 DNA: TGTGCCTGTGACACCCGTGGTCCGGGCTCCTGGGACACCCGACAGGTGTTTTTC. Translation gives CACDTRGPGSWDTRQVFF.

In its sample, this clone was seen a few times. This sequence is one base from a far larger clone and is likely a read error. Within the sample, other DNA sequences also encode this same CDR3. The J gene is TRDJ1, the V gene TRAV29/DV5, with 13 bases identical to TRDD3. The J gene, missing from TCRdb, was assigned here through DNA to germline matching. CDR1 and CDR2 (germline): NSMFDY, ISSIKDK. After removal of 1 base from V and 0 bases from J, the junction contained 42 bases not matched to a gene. The CDR3 sequence is 29 residues long. The CDR3 region is CAASSGPFPIPYWGIRVLWNCKYTDKLIF. CDR3 nucleotide sequence: TGTGCAGCAAGCTCTGGCCCTTTTCCTATACCGTACTGGGGGATACGTGTATTGTGGAATTGTAAGTACACCGATAAACTCATCTTT.

Of note for this clone: The mismatch at residues 4 and 10 between this DNA's translation and the TCRdb protein of a much larger clone likely reflects a read error; the protein shown is translated from the DNA. The chain joins TRDV1 to TRDJ1; possibly TRDD2 for D (5 bases). The J gene, not given by TCRdb, was assigned here from a germline match of the nucleotide sequence. Germline CDR1 reads TSWWSYY; CDR2 reads QGS. The CDR3 runs to 19 residues. The CDR3 region is CALEESGPPAVLQTDKLIF. DNA for the CDR3: TGTGCTCTTGAGGAATCGGGGCCCCCGGCCGTCCTTCAAACCGATAAACTCATCTTT.

This clone was counted a few times. TCRdb's protein for this DNA is that of a much larger clone and differs from the translation at residue 10, likely a read error; the protein shown is the DNA translation. The rearrangement uses TRDV1 and TRDJ1, with TRDD3 matching 13 bases. The J gene is not listed in TCRdb, so it was assigned here from a DNA match to germline. V lost 2 bases, J lost 0 bases, and 21 bases stayed unmatched. Per germline, CDR1 TSWWSYY and CDR2 QGS. CDR3 length: 23 residues. In DNA, the CDR3 is TGTGCTCTTGGGGAAAACCCCTCCCACATACTGGGGGATACGCCAGTGTACACCGATAAACTCATCTTT. This encodes CALGENPSHILGDTPVYTDKLIF.

In this sample, this clone turned up a few times. TCRdb's protein for this DNA is that of a much larger clone and differs from the translation at residue 3, likely a read error; the protein shown is the DNA translation. V and J are TRDV2 and TRDJ1; TRDD2 or TRDD3 may be the D gene (6 bases each). TCRdb gives no J gene; it was assigned here by matching the DNA to germline. The CDR3 sequence is 19 residues long. The V gene's germline CDR1 is GEAIGNYY and CDR2 EKD. The CDR3 protein is CAGDTGSYTGLLYTDKLIF. CDR3 DNA: TGTGCCGGTGACACGGGATCCTACACTGGGCTACTTTACACCGATAAACTCATCTTT.

The sample holds many counts of this clone. The protein held in TCRdb is that of a much larger clone and does not match this DNA's translation at residue 8, likely because of a read error; the protein shown is translated from the DNA. J is TRDJ1 and V is TRAV38-2/DV8, with 9 bases aligning to TRDD2. Per germline, CDR1 TSESDYY and CDR2 QEAYKQQN. Unmatched junction bases numbered 22, after V lost 7 bases and J lost 0 bases. This CDR3 is 20 amino acids long. CDR3 loop: CAYLPSYEGINIVYTDKLIF. DNA for the CDR3: TGTGCTTATTTACCTTCCTACGAGGGAATAAATATTGTCTACACCGATAAACTCATCTTT.